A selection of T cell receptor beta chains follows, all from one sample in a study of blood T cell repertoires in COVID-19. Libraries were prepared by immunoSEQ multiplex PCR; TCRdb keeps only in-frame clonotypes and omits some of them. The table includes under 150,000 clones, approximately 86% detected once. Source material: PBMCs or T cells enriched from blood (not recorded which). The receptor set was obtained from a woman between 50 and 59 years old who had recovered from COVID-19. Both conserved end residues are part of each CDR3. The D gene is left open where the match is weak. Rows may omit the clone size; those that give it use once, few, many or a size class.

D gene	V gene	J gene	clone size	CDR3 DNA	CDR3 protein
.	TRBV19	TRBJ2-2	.	TGTGCCAGTAGTCGACAGGACCCGAACACCGGGGAGCTGTTTTTT	CASSRQDPNTGELFF
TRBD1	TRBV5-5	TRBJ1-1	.	TGTGCCAGCAGCGCCCAGGGGGCTGGGAACACTGAAGCTTTCTTT	CASSAQGAGNTEAFF
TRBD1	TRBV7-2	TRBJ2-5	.	TGTGCCAGCAGCTTAATGGGACAGGGAATGGAGACCCAGTACTTC	CASSLMGQGMETQYF
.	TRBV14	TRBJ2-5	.	TGTGCCAGCAGCCTCTGGCAGGGGGAGACCCAGTACTTC	CASSLWQGETQYF
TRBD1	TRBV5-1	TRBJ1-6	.	TGCGCCAGCAGCCCCGGCGGCGGGACAGGGTTCCGCTCCTATAATTCACCCCTCCACTTT	CASSPGGGTGFRSYNSPLHF
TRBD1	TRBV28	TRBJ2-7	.	TGTGCCAGCAGTTTATTCCTCGTCGGGACAGGGGAAAACGAGCAGTACTTC	CASSLFLVGTGENEQYF
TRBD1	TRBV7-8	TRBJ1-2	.	TGTGCCAGCAGCTTACGCGGGACAGGGGGGGAAAGTGGCTACACCTTC	CASSLRGTGGESGYTF
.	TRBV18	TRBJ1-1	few	TGTGCCAGCTCACCACTCGAACAGGTTACTGAAGCTTTCTTT	CASSPLEQVTEAFF
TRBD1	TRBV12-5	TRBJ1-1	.	TGTGCTAGTGGTTGGGTTGACGATGGGACAGGGGGACGGGAAGCTTTCTTT	CASGWVDDGTGGREAFF
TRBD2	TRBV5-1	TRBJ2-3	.	TGCGCCAGCAGCTTAGATTGGACTAGCGGGGGAAGAGATACGCAGTATTTT	CASSLDWTSGGRDTQYF
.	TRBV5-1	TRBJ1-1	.	TGCGCCAGCAGCTTGGGGGGGCAATCGACTGAAGCTTTCTTT	CASSLGGQSTEAFF
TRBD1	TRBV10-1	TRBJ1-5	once	TGCGCCAGCAGTGTAACAGGGGACCAGCCCCAGCATTTT	CASSVTGDQPQHF
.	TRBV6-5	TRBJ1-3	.	TGTGCCAGCAGTTACGCAGGCGGGGGGCATGGAAACACCATATATTTT	CASSYAGGGHGNTIYF
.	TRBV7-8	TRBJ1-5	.	TGTGCCAGCAGCCCACCCCCATTGGACTGGAACAATCAGCCCCAGCATTTT	CASSPPPLDWNNQPQHF
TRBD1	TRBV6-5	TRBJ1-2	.	TGTGCCAGCAGTTACGGGACAGGGGTCTATGGCTACACCTTC	CASSYGTGVYGYTF
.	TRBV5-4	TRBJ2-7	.	TGTGCCAGCAGCTTTGGGACACCAACCTACGAGCAGTACTTC	CASSFGTPTYEQYF
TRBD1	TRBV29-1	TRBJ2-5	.	TGCACCGGACAGGGGGAAGAGACCCAGTACTTC	CTGQGEETQYF
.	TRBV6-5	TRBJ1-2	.	TGTGCCAGCAGTCAGACACCAAACTATGGCTACACCTTC	CASSQTPNYGYTF
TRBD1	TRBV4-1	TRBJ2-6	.	TGCGCCAGCAGCCACCCGACAGGGGCTGGGGCCAACGTCCTGACTTTC	CASSHPTGAGANVLTF
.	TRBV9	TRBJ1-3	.	TGTGCCAGCAGCGTAGCCGGAGGGCCGAACACCATATATTTT	CASSVAGGPNTIYF
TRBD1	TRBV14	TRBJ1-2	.	TGTGCCAGCAGCCATCCGACAGGGAAAATCGATGGCTACACCTTC	CASSHPTGKIDGYTF
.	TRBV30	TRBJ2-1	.	TGTGCCTGGAGTGTAGACAGCTACAATGAGCAGTTCTTC	CAWSVDSYNEQFF
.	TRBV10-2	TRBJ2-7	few	TGCGCCAGCAGTGTGGGGGACACCGACTACGAGCAGTACTTC	CASSVGDTDYEQYF
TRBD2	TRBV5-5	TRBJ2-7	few	TGTGCCAGCAGCTTACTTTCCCGGACTAGCGGTGTTTGGCAGTACTTC	CASSLLSRTSGVWQYF
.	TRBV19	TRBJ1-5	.	TGTGCCAGTAGTACCTCAGGGGCGACGAACAATCAGCCCCAGCATTTT	CASSTSGATNNQPQHF
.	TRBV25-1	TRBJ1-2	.	TGTGCCAGCAGTGGGTCCCTTGGAGATAATGGCTACACCTTC	CASSGSLGDNGYTF
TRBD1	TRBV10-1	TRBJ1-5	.	TGCGCCAGCAGTGAAAATGCGGGGAGTGGAATTAGCAGGACAGGGCCAAATCAGCCCCAGCATTTT	CASSENAGSGISRTGPNQPQHF
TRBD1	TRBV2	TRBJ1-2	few	TGTGCCAGCAGTGAACTCGGACAGGCGAATTCCTATGGCTACACCTTC	CASSELGQANSYGYTF
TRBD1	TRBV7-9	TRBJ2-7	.	TGTGCCAGCAGCTCCGGGACAGGCTACGAGCAGTACTTC	CASSSGTGYEQYF
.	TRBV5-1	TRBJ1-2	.	TGCGCCAGCAGCTTGGCCGGGGGGGCTAACTATGGCTACACCTTC	CASSLAGGANYGYTF
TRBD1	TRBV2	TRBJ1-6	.	TGTGCCAGCAGTGAGGGCCAGGGGGCTACCTATAATTCACCCCTCCACTTT	CASSEGQGATYNSPLHF
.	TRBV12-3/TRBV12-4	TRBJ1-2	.	TGTGCCAGCAGTTTTGGGGGCGCCGATGGCTACACCTTC	CASSFGGADGYTF
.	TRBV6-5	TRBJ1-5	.	TGTGCCAGCAGTTATAGCCGGGGCAATCAGCCCCAGCATTTT	CASSYSRGNQPQHF
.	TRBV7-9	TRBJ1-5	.	TGTGCCAGCAGCTTACAGGGTCAGCCCCAGCATTTT	CASSLQGQPQHF
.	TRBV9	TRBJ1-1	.	TGTGCCAGCAGCGTAGAAGCCCCAAAAAACCCCACTGAAGCTTTCTTT	CASSVEAPKNPTEAFF
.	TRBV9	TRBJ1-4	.	TGTGCCAGCAGCTCAGCAGGGGCGGGGGAACTGTTTTTT	CASSSAGAGELFF
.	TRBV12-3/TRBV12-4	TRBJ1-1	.	TGTGCCAGCAGCCGGGAGGGGAACACTGAAGCTTTCTTT	CASSREGNTEAFF
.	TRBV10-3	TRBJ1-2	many	TGTGCCATCAGTGGCACCCCGACAGGAGGAAGAGGAGGCGGAGATGGCTACACCTTC	CAISGTPTGGRGGGDGYTF
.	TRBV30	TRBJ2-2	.	TGTGCCTGGTTAGAGGGAGAATCGAACACCGGGGAGCTGTTTTTT	CAWLEGESNTGELFF
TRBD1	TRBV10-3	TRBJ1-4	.	TGTGCCATCAGTGAGGTCAAGACAGGGGGTGAAAAACTGTTTTTT	CAISEVKTGGEKLFF
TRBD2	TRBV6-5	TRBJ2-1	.	TGTGCCAGCTCGTCGTGGCTAGCGGGGAGGAATGAGCAGTTCTTC	CASSSWLAGRNEQFF
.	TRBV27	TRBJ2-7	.	TGTGCCAGCAGTTTAGGCAGGGTCCACGAGCAGTACTTC	CASSLGRVHEQYF
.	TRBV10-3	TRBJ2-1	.	TGTGCCATGGCGGTAGCCGAGGAGAATGAGCAGTTCTTC	CAMAVAEENEQFF
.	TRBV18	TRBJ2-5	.	TGTGCCAGCTCAGGCGAGACCCAGTACTTC	CASSGETQYF
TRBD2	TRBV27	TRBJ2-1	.	TGTGCCAGCAGAAAGCTAGCGGGGGGGTTTGATGAGCAGTTCTTC	CASRKLAGGFDEQFF
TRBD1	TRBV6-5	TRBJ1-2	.	TGTGCCAGCAGCCGCGGACAGGGGGGCGGCTATGGCTACACCTTC	CASSRGQGGGYGYTF
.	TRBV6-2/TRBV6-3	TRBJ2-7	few	TGTGCCAGCAGTTACAATCTCTACGAGCAGTACTTC	CASSYNLYEQYF
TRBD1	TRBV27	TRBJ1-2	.	TGTGCCAGCAGCACCGGGACAGCCTATGGCTACACCTTC	CASSTGTAYGYTF
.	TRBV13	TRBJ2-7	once	TGTGCCAGCAGCTTAGGCGGCAGGGCTTACGAGCAGTACTTC	CASSLGGRAYEQYF
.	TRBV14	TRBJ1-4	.	TGTGCCAGCAGCCCCGGCCCCCCGGGTGAAAAACTGTTTTTT	CASSPGPPGEKLFF
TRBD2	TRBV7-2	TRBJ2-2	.	TGTGCCAGCAGCGCGACGACTAGCGGGGGGCTCACCGGGGAGCTGTTTTTT	CASSATTSGGLTGELFF
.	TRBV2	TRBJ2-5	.	TGTGCCAGCAGTGAAGAAACGACGGGACTGGCGTACTTC	CASSEETTGLAYF
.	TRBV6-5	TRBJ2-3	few	TGTGCCAGCAGTTCCCTGCGGGATACGCAGTATTTT	CASSSLRDTQYF
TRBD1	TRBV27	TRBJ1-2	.	TGTGCCAGCAGTTCCACAGGGGTGAGTGGCTACACCTTC	CASSSTGVSGYTF
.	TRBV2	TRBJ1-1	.	TGTGCCAGCAGTGAAATTGTACAGGTTGGGAACACTGAAGCTTTCTTT	CASSEIVQVGNTEAFF